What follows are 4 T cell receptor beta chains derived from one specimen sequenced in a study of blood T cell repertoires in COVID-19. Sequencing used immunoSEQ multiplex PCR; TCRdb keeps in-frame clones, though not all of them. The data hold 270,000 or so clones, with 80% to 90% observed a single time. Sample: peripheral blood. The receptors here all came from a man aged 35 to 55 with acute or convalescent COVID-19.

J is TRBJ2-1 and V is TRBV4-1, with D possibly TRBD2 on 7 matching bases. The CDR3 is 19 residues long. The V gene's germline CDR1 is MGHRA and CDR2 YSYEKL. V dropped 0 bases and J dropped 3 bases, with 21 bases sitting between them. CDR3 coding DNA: TGCGCCAGCAGCCAAGAAATTGGGGGGGCAAGACTCTTCTACAATGAGCAGTTCTTC. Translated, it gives CASSQEIGGARLFYNEQFF.

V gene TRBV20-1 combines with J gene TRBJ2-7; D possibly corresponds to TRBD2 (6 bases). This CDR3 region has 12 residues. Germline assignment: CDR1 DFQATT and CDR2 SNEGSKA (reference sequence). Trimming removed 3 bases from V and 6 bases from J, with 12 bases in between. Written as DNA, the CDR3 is TGCAGTGCTAGTGCCTCCGGGGGCGAGCAGTACTTC. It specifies CSASASGGEQYF.

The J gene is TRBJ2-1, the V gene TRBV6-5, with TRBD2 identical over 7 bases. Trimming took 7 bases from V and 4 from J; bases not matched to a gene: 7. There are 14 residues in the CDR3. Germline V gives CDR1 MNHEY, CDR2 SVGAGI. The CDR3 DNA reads TGTGCCAGCACCAGTCGGGGGGATTACAATGAGCAGTTCTTC. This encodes CASTSRGDYNEQFF.

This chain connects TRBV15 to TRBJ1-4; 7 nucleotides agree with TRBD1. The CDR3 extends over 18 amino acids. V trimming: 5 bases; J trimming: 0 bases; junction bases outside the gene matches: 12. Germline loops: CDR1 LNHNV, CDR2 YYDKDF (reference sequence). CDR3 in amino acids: CATSPTGTALATNEKLFF. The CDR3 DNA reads TGTGCCACCAGCCCTACCGGGACAGCACTTGCAACTAATGAAAAACTGTTTTTT.